The 20 T cell receptor beta chains presented below share a single source sample, sequenced in a study of post-analysis software for immune sequencing data (dated by TCRdb to the mid-2010s). The paper as a whole reports these results and caveats: Four to six TRBV segments, including TRBV5-6, TRBV5-1 and TRBV20-1, were significantly more frequent in patients than controls.

These receptors have no identified antigens. Libraries were built with PCR. Sequencing was carried out with an Illumina HiSeq 2500. To reduce PCR and sequencing biases, unique molecular identifiers were built into the TCR beta cDNA libraries. In TCRdb, the public reads were trimmed at Q25 with fastp and aligned with MiXCR, with productive beta chains retained. Entries are consolidated by CDR3 protein sequence, retaining the most common genes and DNA. This sample gives a few hundred thousand distinct CDR3 sequences in total; 30% to 40% of them show up just once. The top ten clones comprise roughly 6% of the sample. The sequenced material came from blood. These receptors were taken from a girl under 18 with multiple sclerosis.

The chain is built from TRBV4-1 and TRBJ1-4; 7 positions agree with TRBD1. The CDR3 extends over 19 amino acids. V lost 0 bases, J lost 0 bases, and 10 bases stayed unmatched. Germline V gives CDR1 MGHRA, CDR2 YSYEKL. The CDR3 DNA sequence: TGCGCCAGCAGCCAAGATCTTACAGGGGTCGGTTCAACTAATGAAAAACTGTTTTTT. As protein: CASSQDLTGVGSTNEKLFF.

The CDR3 sequence: CSARVALAGVEYF. CDR3 nucleotide sequence: TGCAGTGCTAGAGTAGCGCTAGCGGGGGTAGAGTATTTT. The chain employs TRBV20-1 and TRBJ2-3; TRBD2 matches 10 bases. The trim removed 1 base at V and 13 bases at J, leaving 8 bases unmatched. Germline-derived CDR1 and CDR2 are DFQATT and SNEGSKA (reference sequence). There are 13 residues in the CDR3.

This clonotype was recorded at least ten times. The chain links TRBV11-2 to TRBJ2-3, with 7 bases identical to TRBD2. V was pared by 5 bases and J by 1 base, with 9 bases of the junction left unmatched. Germline assignment: CDR1 SGHAT and CDR2 FQNNGV. The CDR3 contains 16 residues. CDR3: CASSLPRAGGTDTQYF. The CDR3 region has the DNA TGTGCCAGCAGCCTCCCGAGGGCGGGGGGCACAGATACGCAGTATTTT.

The J gene is TRBJ2-3, the V gene TRBV20-1; 7 positions match TRBD1. V was pared by 6 bases and J by 4 bases, with 1 base of the junction left unmatched. The CDR3 covers 11 residues. Germline values: CDR1 DFQATT, CDR2 SNEGSKA (reference sequence). CDR3 sequence: CSATGADTQYF. CDR3 bases: TGCAGTGCCACAGGGGCAGATACGCAGTATTTT.

V and J are TRBV7-9 and TRBJ2-5; 9 bases are shared with TRBD2. V shed 0 bases and J 11 bases; nucleotides not matched to a gene: 10. The CDR3 covers 15 residues. Germline CDR1 SEHNR, CDR2 FQNEAQ (reference sequence). CDR3 protein: CASSLAELAGRTQYF. In DNA form, the CDR3 reads TGTGCCAGCAGCTTAGCGGAGCTAGCGGGGCGAACTCAGTACTTC.

The sample holds one count of this clonotype. The V call is TRBV20-1, the J call TRBJ1-5; D not resolved. CDR3 length equals 14 residues. The germline CDR1 and CDR2 sequences are DFQATT and SNEGSKA (reference sequence). V dropped 2 bases and J dropped 4 bases, with 12 bases sitting between them. DNA for the CDR3: TGCAGTGCTAGACTGCTGGGGAGTAATCAGCCCCAGCATTTT. Amino acids: CSARLLGSNQPQHF.

About this clonotype itself: This sequence may be a read error, since a much larger clone differs from it by one base. The chain uses TRBV6-5 and TRBJ1-2; TRBD1 matches 7 bases. Trimming took 10 bases from V and 6 from J; bases not matched to a gene: 11. Germline CDR1 is MNHEY and CDR2 is SVGAGI. This CDR3 is 13 amino acids long. This chain's CDR3 is CANRILTGHGYTF. CDR3 DNA sequence: TGTGCCAACAGAATCCTGACAGGGCATGGCTACACCTTC.

This clonotype was picked up a small number of times. This chain joins TRBV6-5 and TRBJ2-1; TRBD2 is a possible D gene (6 bases). The V and J ends lost 10 bases and 2 bases respectively, with 15 bases between them. In germline, CDR1 is MNHEY, CDR2 SVGAGI. The CDR3 consists of 14 residues. The CDR3 sequence: CATLSGSTYNEQFF. The CDR3 DNA follows: TGTGCCACCCTTAGCGGATCCACCTACAATGAGCAGTTCTTC.

This clonotype was picked up a small number of times. The V and J genes are TRBV6-5 and TRBJ2-7; weak D call: TRBD1 (6 bases). With the DNA end fitting TRBJ2-5 better, the J assignment may be wrong. The CDR3 contains 14 residues. Germline values: CDR1 MNHEY, CDR2 SVGAGI. The CDR3 sequence: CASSSPTGRETQYF. The DNA of the CDR3 is TGTGCCAGCAGTTCGCCAACAGGGCGGGAGACCCAGTACTTC.

This clonotype has more than one count but fewer than ten. CDR3 nucleotide sequence: TGTGCCAGCACCACACAAGAAGAGACCCAGTACTTC. Residues: CASTTQEETQYF. The gene calls are TRBV28 and TRBJ2-5; D ambiguous. Trimming stripped 7 bases from V and 3 bases from J, with 9 bases between. Germline V gene lookup returns CDR1 MDHEN and CDR2 SYDVKM. The CDR3 contains 12 residues.

This clonotype was counted a few times. The chain is built from TRBV20-1 and TRBJ2-1; 7 positions agree with TRBD2. CDR1 DFQATT and CDR2 SNEGSKA come from the germline V gene (reference sequence). The CDR3 consists of 13 residues. With 4 bases clipped from V and 3 bases from J, the junction kept 3 bases outside the gene matches. As DNA, the CDR3 is TGCAGTGCTATGGCTAGCGGCTACAATGAGCAGTTCTTC. As protein: CSAMASGYNEQFF.

This clonotype has only a few counts. The V call is TRBV5-1, the J call TRBJ2-7; D possibly uses TRBD1 or TRBD2 (6 bases each). Germline values: CDR1 SGHRS, CDR2 YFSETQ. The CDR3 loop spans 15 amino acids. The ends were cut back, 3 bases at V and 4 bases at J, with 17 bases in the middle. CDR3 sequence reads: CASSSISGAPYEQYF. CDR3 nucleotides: TGCGCCAGCAGCTCCATCTCGGGGGCACCGTACGAGCAGTACTTC. The variable domain in full, with the rest retrieved from reference TRBV5-1 and TRBJ2-7, is KAGVTQTPRYLIKTRGQQVTLSCSPISGHRSVSWYQQTPGQGLQFLFEYFSETQRNKGNFPGRFSGRQFSNSRSEMNVSTLELGDSALYLCASSSISGAPYEQYFGPGTRLTVT.

This CDR3 reads CASSHWNRGAETQYF. Here the CDR3 DNA reads TGTGCCAGCAGCCATTGGAACAGGGGGGCAGAGACCCAGTACTTC. This chain joins TRBV3-1 and TRBJ2-5; TRBD1 matches 8 bases. Germline values: CDR1 LGHDT, CDR2 YNNKEL (reference sequence). J was trimmed by 4 bases and V by 3 bases; bases with no gene match: 7. The CDR3 consists of 15 residues.

This clonotype was picked up a small number of times. The rearrangement joins TRBV12-3 or TRBV12-4 to TRBJ2-7; D may correspond to TRBD1 or TRBD2 (5 bases each). V was cut by 2 bases and J by 6 bases, with 17 bases left in between. The CDR3 runs to 15 residues. The CDR3 coding sequence is TGTGCCAGCAGTTTATCGGGGACGGTCGCGGGCGAGCAGTACTTC. Translation gives CASSLSGTVAGEQYF.

A few counts support this clonotype. The chain employs TRBV7-9 and TRBJ1-5; possibly TRBD1 for D (6 bases). Trimming stripped 8 bases from V and 4 bases from J, with 12 bases between. The CDR3 runs 13 residues. Germline CDR1 is SEHNR and CDR2 is FQNEAQ (reference sequence). The CDR3 reads CASRGGGNQPQHF. The CDR3 DNA is TGTGCCAGCCGTGGGGGCGGAAATCAGCCCCAGCATTTT.

CDR3 DNA sequence: TGTGCCACCTCCGGGACTAGCAAATCGGACGAGCAGTACTTC. Its protein product is CATSGTSKSDEQYF. The chain uses TRBV10-3 and TRBJ2-7; 9 bases align to TRBD2. This CDR3 region has 14 residues. Germline V lookup: CDR1 ENHRY, CDR2 SYGVKD. V trimming: 10 bases; J trimming: 5 bases; junction bases outside the gene matches: 12.

The chain has TRBV6-1 and TRBJ1-2, with D perhaps matching TRBD1 (6 bases). Trimming took 8 bases from V and 0 from J, leaving 13 bases between them. Germline V gene lookup returns CDR1 MNHNS and CDR2 SASEGT. This CDR3 is built from 14 residues. Here the CDR3 DNA reads TGTGCCAGCGAGGGGGACACTCCTAACTATGGCTACACCTTC. Protein product: CASEGDTPNYGYTF.

In the case of this clonotype: A much larger clonotype is one base distant, so this may be a read error. The CDR3 loop reads CVSSLALAGGETQYF. As DNA, the CDR3 is TGTGTCAGCAGCTTAGCCCTAGCGGGGGGGGAGACCCAGTACTTC. The rearrangement joins TRBV7-8 to TRBJ2-5; TRBD2 matches 12 bases. The CDR3 has 15 residues. The germline V gene encodes CDR1 SGHVS and CDR2 FQNEAQ.

The J gene is TRBJ2-2, the V gene TRBV10-3; 9 bases line up with TRBD2. Losses at the gene ends were 3 bases for V and 1 base for J; bases not matched to a gene: 0. The CDR3 is made up of 15 amino acids. CDR1 is ENHRY, CDR2 SYGVKD, per germline. The chain's CDR3 is CAISELAGNTGELFF. The CDR3, as DNA: TGTGCCATCAGTGAACTAGCGGGGAACACCGGGGAGCTGTTTTTT.

The chain couples TRBV5-1 to TRBJ1-1; D not certain. CDR1 and CDR2 from the germline V gene are SGHRS and YFSETQ. There are 14 residues in the CDR3. Trimming took 4 bases from V and 4 from J, leaving 14 bases between them. In nucleotides, the CDR3 is TGCGCCAGCAGCCCTGACCGGGTTAGCACTGAAGCTTTCTTT. Protein sequence: CASSPDRVSTEAFF.